The rows below give T cell receptor beta chains drawn from one sample of a study of human T cells and chemical hapten exposure. TCRdb passed the RACE reads through MiXCR, listing each CDR3 protein once. Of over 65,000 distinct CDR3 sequences listed, about 10% are singletons. The sample was whole blood, taken in connection with sensitization to the hapten diphenylcyclopropenone (DPC). The receptor source for this set is a woman aged 45-59 years with alopecia areata. Some clones in this sample may be carry-over from other donors' samples. Each CDR3 is given with its conserved first and last residue. D genes are given only for firm matches. A clone size is listed for some rows: how often the clone was seen (once, few, many), or a class if it is expanded.

j_gene | d_gene | abundance | v_gene | CDR3aa | CDR3nt
TRBJ2-7 | NA | NA | TRBV29-1 | CSVDRGPYEQYF | TGCAGCGTTGACAGGGGCCCCTACGAGCAGTACTTC
TRBJ2-5 | NA | NA | TRBV5-1 | CASSGRGAETQYF | TGCGCCAGCAGCGGCAGGGGGGCAGAGACCCAGTACTTC
TRBJ2-7 | TRBD1 | many | TRBV5-1 | CASSHGTGGTYEQYF | TGCGCCAGCAGCCACGGGACAGGGGGTACCTACGAGCAGTACTTC
TRBJ1-1 | NA | many | TRBV20-1 | CSARGRGAVNTEAFF | TGCAGTGCTAGGGGCAGGGGCGCGGTGAACACTGAAGCTTTCTTT
TRBJ2-2 | NA | few | TRBV30 | CAWRLMGGLNTGELFF | TGTGCCTGGAGGCTCATGGGGGGCCTCAACACCGGGGAGCTGTTTTTT
TRBJ2-1 | TRBD2 | few | TRBV6-2/TRBV6-3 | CASSYLGREPDYNEQFF | TGTGCCAGCAGTTATTTGGGGCGGGAGCCCGACTACAATGAGCAGTTCTTC
TRBJ1-2 | TRBD1 | NA | TRBV18 | CASSPMGQGRGYTF | TGTGCCAGCTCACCAATGGGACAGGGCCGTGGCTACACCTTC
TRBJ2-1 | TRBD2 | many | TRBV28 | CASSSAPGTSGRNEQFF | TGTGCCAGCAGTTCGGCCCCGGGGACTAGCGGGAGAAATGAGCAGTTCTTC
TRBJ1-3 | NA | many | TRBV2 | CASRGDTSGNTIYF | TGTGCCAGCAGGGGGGACACCTCTGGAAACACCATATATTTT
TRBJ1-5 | NA | few | TRBV18 | CASSTSVRDSRLGYQPQHF | TGTGCCAGCTCAACATCAGTACGGGACTCAAGGCTAGGGTATCAGCCCCAGCATTTT
TRBJ2-4 | TRBD2 | NA | TRBV7-3 | CASSPRLAGGPQYF | TGTGCCAGCAGTCCCCGACTAGCGGGGGGACCTCAGTACTTC
TRBJ2-3 | NA | many | TRBV2 | CASSETRSTDTQYF | TGTGCCAGCAGTGAGACACGTAGCACAGATACGCAGTATTTT
TRBJ2-7 | TRBD2 | NA | TRBV25-1 | CASNKASGSTEQYF | TGTGCCAGCAACAAGGCTAGCGGGTCAACCGAGCAGTACTTC
TRBJ1-4 | NA | few | TRBV20-1 | CSASGGSANEKLFF | TGCAGTGCTAGTGGGGGAAGTGCGAATGAAAAACTGTTTTTT
TRBJ2-1 | NA | few | TRBV10-2 | CASSDLGSYNEQFF | TGCGCCAGCAGTGATCTAGGGTCCTACAATGAGCAGTTCTTC
TRBJ2-5 | NA | NA | TRBV3-1 | CASSQVLAETQYF | TGTGCCAGCAGCCAAGTTCTCGCGGAGACCCAGTACTTC
TRBJ2-2 | NA | few | TRBV18 | CASSRGTLNTGELFF | TGTGCCAGCTCACGCGGGACACTGAACACCGGGGAGCTGTTTTTT
TRBJ2-5 | NA | many | TRBV7-9 | CASSPNRLGRETQYF | TGTGCCAGCAGCCCCAACCGGTTGGGCCGGGAGACCCAGTACTTC
TRBJ1-2 | NA | few | TRBV12-3/TRBV12-4 | CASRASGSGYTF | TGTGCCAGCAGGGCGAGTGGAAGTGGCTACACCTTC
TRBJ2-1 | TRBD2 | NA | TRBV11-2 | CASRGASGRARSSSSYNEQFF | TGTGCCAGCCGCGGTGCTAGCGGGAGGGCCCGCTCCTCTAGCTCCTACAATGAGCAGTTCTTC
TRBJ2-3 | TRBD2 | few | TRBV6-6 | CASSYPKSLAGASTDTQYF | TGTGCCAGCAGTTACCCAAAAAGTCTAGCGGGGGCTAGCACAGATACGCAGTATTTT
TRBJ2-2 | TRBD1 | many | TRBV7-2 | CASSRTGANTGELFF | TGTGCCAGCAGCAGGACAGGGGCCAACACCGGGGAGCTGTTTTTT
TRBJ1-4 | NA | NA | TRBV5-1 | CASSLTGATNEKLFF | TGCGCCAGCAGCTTAACGGGAGCAACTAATGAAAAACTGTTTTTT
TRBJ1-4 | TRBD1 | few | TRBV7-9 | CASGSTGGRSGKLFF | TGTGCCAGCGGATCTACAGGGGGCAGGAGTGGAAAACTGTTTTTT
TRBJ1-2 | NA | many | TRBV15 | CATSRPGYPEGYTF | TGTGCCACCAGCAGACCAGGGTACCCTGAGGGCTACACCTTC
TRBJ2-1 | NA | NA | TRBV30 | CAWNGGGSYNEQFF | TGTGCCTGGAACGGTGGGGGCTCCTACAATGAGCAGTTCTTC
TRBJ2-3 | NA | many | TRBV12-3/TRBV12-4 | CASSLQAGDTQYF | TGTGCCAGCAGTTTACAAGCGGGAGATACGCAGTATTTT
TRBJ2-7 | NA | few | TRBV20-1 | CSARPPRQVQSSEQYF | TGCAGTGCTAGACCTCCCCGACAAGTTCAATCTTCCGAGCAGTACTTC
TRBJ2-7 | NA | many | TRBV4-3 | CASSQDHQSYEQYF | TGCGCCAGCAGCCAAGATCATCAGTCCTACGAGCAGTACTTC
TRBJ1-2 | TRBD1 | NA | TRBV6-1 | CASSETDRFNYGYTF | TGTGCCAGCAGTGAAACGGACAGGTTTAACTATGGCTACACCTTC
TRBJ2-3 | NA | many | TRBV20-1 | CSARNNPTQYF | TGCAGTGCTAGAAATAACCCTACGCAGTATTTT
TRBJ1-5 | TRBD1 | many | TRBV2 | CASRGDREESNQPQHF | TGTGCCAGCAGGGGGGACAGGGAAGAGAGCAATCAGCCCCAGCATTTT
TRBJ2-1 | TRBD2 | few | TRBV20-1 | CSAFGGGVYNEQFF | TGCAGTGCTTTCGGGGGGGGTGTCTACAATGAGCAGTTCTTC
TRBJ1-2 | NA | few | TRBV10-3 | CAISESSANYGYTF | TGTGCCATCAGTGAAAGTTCAGCTAACTATGGCTACACCTTC
TRBJ1-6 | NA | medium-sized | TRBV7-6 | CASSTNINSPLHF | TGTGCCAGCAGCACCAACATAAATTCACCCCTCCACTTT
TRBJ2-1 | TRBD2 | many | TRBV30 | CAWSVLSGGNEQFF | TGTGCCTGGAGTGTACTTAGCGGGGGTAATGAGCAGTTCTTC
TRBJ2-2 | TRBD2 | many | TRBV7-2 | CASSLSQTSRNTGELFF | TGTGCCAGCAGCTTATCCCAGACTAGCAGGAACACCGGGGAGCTGTTTTTT